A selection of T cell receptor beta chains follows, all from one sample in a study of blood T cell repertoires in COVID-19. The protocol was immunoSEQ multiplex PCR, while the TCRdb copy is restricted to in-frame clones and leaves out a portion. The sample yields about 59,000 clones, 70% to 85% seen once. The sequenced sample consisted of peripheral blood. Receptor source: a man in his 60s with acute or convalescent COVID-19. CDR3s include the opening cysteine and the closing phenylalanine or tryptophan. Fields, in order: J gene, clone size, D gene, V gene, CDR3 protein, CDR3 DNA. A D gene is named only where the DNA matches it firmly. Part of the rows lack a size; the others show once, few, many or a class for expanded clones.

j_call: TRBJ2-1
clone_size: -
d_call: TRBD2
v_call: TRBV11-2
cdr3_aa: CASSPSGSRNEQFF
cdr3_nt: TGTGCCAGCAGCCCAAGCGGGAGTAGAAATGAGCAGTTCTTC

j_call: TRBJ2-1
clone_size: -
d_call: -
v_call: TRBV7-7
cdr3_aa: CASSLSRDNEQFF
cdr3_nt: TGTGCTAGCAGCTTATCCAGGGACAATGAGCAGTTCTTC

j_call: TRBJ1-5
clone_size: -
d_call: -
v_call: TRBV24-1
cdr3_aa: CATSDKVQGRGRAQHF
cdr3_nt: TGTGCCACCAGTGATAAGGTACAGGGTCGGGGCCGGGCCCAGCATTTT

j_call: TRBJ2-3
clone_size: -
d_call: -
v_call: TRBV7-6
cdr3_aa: CAGSPGVGGTDTQYF
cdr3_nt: TGTGCCGGCAGCCCAGGGGTAGGGGGCACAGATACGCAGTATTTT

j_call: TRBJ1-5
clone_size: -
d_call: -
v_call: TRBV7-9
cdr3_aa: CASSLLTGQPQHF
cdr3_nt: TGTGCCAGCAGCTTATTAACCGGTCAGCCCCAGCATTTT

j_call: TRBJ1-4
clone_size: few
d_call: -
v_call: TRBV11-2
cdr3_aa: CASRDMGGNEKLFF
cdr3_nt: TGTGCCAGCAGAGACATGGGTGGTAATGAAAAACTGTTTTTT

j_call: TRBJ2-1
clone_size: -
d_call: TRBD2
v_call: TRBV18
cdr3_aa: CASSLNIAGSSYNEQFF
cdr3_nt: TGTGCCAGCTCACTTAATATAGCGGGGAGCTCCTACAATGAGCAGTTCTTC

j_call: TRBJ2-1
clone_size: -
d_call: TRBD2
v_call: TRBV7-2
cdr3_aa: CASSPQTSGMYNEQFF
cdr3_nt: TGTGCCAGCAGCCCTCAGACTAGCGGGATGTACAATGAGCAGTTCTTC

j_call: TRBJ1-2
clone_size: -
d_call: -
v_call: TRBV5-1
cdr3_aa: CASSSVSRAYGYTF
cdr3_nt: TGCGCCAGCAGCTCCGTCTCTAGAGCGTATGGCTACACCTTC

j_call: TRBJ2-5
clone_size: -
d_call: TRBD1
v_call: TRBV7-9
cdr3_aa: CASSPGQGNVGTQYF
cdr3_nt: TGTGCCAGCAGCCCGGGACAGGGGAATGTCGGGACCCAGTACTTC

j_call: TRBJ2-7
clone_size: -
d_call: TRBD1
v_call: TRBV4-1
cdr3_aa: CASRYTGGDSYEQYF
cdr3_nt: TGCGCCAGCAGGTATACAGGGGGTGACTCCTACGAGCAGTACTTC

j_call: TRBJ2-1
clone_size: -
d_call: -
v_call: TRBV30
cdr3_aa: CAWRRDSYNEQFF
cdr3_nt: TGTGCCTGGAGGCGGGATTCCTACAATGAGCAGTTCTTC

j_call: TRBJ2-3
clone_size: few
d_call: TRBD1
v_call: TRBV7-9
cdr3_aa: CASSFNGQGRSTDTQYF
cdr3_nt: TGTGCCAGCAGCTTTAACGGACAGGGGCGTAGCACAGATACGCAGTATTTT

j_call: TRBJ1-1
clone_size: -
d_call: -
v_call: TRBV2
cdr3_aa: CASSEDSQGDTEAFF
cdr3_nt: TGTGCCAGCAGTGAGGATTCACAGGGTGACACTGAAGCTTTCTTT

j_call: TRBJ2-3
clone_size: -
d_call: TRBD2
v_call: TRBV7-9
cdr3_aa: CASNTLAGGRDTQYF
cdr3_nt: TGTGCCAGCAATACACTAGCGGGAGGGCGAGATACGCAGTATTTT

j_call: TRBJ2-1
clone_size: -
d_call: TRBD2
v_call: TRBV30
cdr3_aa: CAWRKVAGVSYNEQFF
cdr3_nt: TGTGCCTGGAGGAAAGTAGCGGGAGTATCCTACAATGAGCAGTTCTTC

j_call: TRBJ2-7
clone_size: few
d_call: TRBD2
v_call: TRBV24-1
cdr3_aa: CATSDSTSGDSSYEQYF
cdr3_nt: TGTGCCACCAGTGATTCTACTAGCGGGGACAGCTCCTACGAGCAGTACTTC

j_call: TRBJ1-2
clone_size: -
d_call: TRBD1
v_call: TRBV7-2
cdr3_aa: CASTQGADGYTF
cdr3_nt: TGTGCCAGCACGCAGGGGGCGGATGGCTACACCTTC

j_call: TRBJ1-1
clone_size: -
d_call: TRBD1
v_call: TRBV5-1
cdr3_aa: CASSPGTGGAGTEAFF
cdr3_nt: TGCGCCAGCAGCCCTGGGACAGGGGGCGCCGGTACTGAAGCTTTCTTT

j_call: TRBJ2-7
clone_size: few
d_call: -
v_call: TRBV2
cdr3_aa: CASSSAKGDEQYF
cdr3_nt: TGTGCCAGCAGTTCCGCTAAGGGAGACGAGCAGTACTTC

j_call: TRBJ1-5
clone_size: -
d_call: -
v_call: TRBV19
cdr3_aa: CASSSRQSYSNQPQHF
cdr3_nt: TGTGCCAGTAGTTCCCGACAGTCTTATAGCAATCAGCCCCAGCATTTT

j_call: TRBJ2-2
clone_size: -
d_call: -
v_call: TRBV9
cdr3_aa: CASSVEEGTGELFF
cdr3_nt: TGTGCCAGCAGCGTAGAGGAGGGTACCGGGGAGCTGTTTTTT

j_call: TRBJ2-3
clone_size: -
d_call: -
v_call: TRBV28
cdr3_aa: CASSGRGPDTQYF
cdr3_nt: TGTGCCAGCAGCGGGAGGGGGCCAGATACGCAGTATTTT

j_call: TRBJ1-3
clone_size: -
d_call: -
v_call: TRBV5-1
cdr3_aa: CASSSQPGTSGNTIYF
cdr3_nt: TGCGCCAGCAGCTCCCAACCGGGAACCTCTGGAAACACCATATATTTT